This T cell receptor beta chain was found in a study of T-cell memory formation after mild COVID-19. Across the study: Largely donor-specific sequence clusters came from a couple of donors. Notes on the study in general: Among clones contracting day 15 to 85, CD4/CD8 was balanced, whereas later expanders leaned CD4+.

After 5'RACE with constant-segment primers, TCR alpha and TCR beta cDNA libraries carrying sample barcodes and UMIs were obtained. TCRdb recomputed calls from the 5' RACE reads with MiXCR, one row per CDR3 protein. Among approximately 350,000 distinct CDR3 sequences, 10% to 15% were seen once, and the ten largest hold around a fifth. In this sample, this clonotype turned up many times. Its antigen remains unidentified. V lost 2 bases, J lost 1 base, and 6 bases lay in between. This CDR3 is 14 amino acids long. CDR1 is MNHEY, CDR2 SMNVEV, per germline (reference sequence). The V gene is TRBV27, the J gene TRBJ2-4; D is possibly TRBD2 (5 bases). This TCR came from a man younger than 30 who had mild COVID-19 (a few samples of this study predate the infection). Cell type and time point are not known. The material sequenced was PBMCs or a T cell subset sorted from them (not recorded which). DNA of the CDR3: TGTGCCAGCAGTTTAACGGGGGCCAAAAACATTCAGTACTTC. This sequence encodes CASSLTGAKNIQYF.